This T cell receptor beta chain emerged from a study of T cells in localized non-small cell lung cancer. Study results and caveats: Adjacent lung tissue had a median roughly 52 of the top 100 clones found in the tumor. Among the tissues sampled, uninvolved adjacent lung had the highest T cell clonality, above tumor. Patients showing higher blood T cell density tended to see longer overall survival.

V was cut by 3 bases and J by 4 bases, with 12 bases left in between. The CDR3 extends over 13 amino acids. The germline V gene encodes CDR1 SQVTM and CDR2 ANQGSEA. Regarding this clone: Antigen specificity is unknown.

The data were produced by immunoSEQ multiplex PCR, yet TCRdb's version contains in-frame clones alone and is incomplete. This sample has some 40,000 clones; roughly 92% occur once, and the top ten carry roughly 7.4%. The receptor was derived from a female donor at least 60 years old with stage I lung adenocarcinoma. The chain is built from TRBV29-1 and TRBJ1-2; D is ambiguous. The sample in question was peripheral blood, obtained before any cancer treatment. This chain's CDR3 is CSVEGRGTYGYTF. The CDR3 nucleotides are TGCAGCGTTGAGGGCCGAGGAACCTATGGCTACACCTTC.